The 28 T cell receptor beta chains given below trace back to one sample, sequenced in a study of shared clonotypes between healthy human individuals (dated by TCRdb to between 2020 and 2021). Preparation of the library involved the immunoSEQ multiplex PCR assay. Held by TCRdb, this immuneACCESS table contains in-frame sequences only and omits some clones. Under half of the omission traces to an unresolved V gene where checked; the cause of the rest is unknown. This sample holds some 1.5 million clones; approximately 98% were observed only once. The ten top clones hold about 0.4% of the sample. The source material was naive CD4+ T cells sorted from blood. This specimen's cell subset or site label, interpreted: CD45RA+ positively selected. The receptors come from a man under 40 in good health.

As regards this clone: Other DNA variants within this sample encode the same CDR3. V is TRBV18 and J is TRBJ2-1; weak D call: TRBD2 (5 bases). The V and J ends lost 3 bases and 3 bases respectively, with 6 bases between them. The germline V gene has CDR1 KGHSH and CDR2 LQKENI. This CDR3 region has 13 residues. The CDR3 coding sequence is TGTGCCAGCTCACCTAGCGTCTACAATGAGCAGTTCTTC. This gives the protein CASSPSVYNEQFF.

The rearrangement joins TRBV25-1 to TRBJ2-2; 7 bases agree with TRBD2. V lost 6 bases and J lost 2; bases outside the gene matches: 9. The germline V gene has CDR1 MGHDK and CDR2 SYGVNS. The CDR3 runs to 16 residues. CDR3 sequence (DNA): TGTGCCAGCAGGGGGGGGTTCGGTGGCAACACCGGGGAGCTGTTTTTT. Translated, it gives CASRGGFGGNTGELFF.

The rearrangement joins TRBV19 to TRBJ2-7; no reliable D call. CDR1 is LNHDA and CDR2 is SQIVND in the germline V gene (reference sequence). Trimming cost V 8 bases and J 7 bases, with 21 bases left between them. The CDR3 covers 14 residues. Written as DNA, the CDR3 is TGTGCCAGTGCCTTCCCGACCACCCCTGATGAGCAGTACTTC. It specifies CASAFPTTPDEQYF.

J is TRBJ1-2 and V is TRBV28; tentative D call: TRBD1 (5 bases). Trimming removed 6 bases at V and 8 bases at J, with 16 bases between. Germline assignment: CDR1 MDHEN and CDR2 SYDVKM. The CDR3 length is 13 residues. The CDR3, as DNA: TGTGCCAGCAGCCCCTTTGGGAGGGACGGCTACACCTTC. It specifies CASSPFGRDGYTF.

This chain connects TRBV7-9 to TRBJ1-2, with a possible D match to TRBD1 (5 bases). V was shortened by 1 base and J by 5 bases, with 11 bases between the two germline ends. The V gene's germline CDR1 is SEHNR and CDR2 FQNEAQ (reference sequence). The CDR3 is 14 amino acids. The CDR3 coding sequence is TGTGCCAGCAGCTTAGTGGGGGACTCATATGGCTACACCTTC. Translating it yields CASSLVGDSYGYTF.

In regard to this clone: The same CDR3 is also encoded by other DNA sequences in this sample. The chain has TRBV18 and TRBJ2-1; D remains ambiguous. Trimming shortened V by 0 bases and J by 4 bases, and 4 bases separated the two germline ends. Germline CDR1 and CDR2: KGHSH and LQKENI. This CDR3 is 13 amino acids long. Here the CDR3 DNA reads TGTGCCAGCTCACCACCATCATACAATGAGCAGTTCTTC. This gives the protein CASSPPSYNEQFF.

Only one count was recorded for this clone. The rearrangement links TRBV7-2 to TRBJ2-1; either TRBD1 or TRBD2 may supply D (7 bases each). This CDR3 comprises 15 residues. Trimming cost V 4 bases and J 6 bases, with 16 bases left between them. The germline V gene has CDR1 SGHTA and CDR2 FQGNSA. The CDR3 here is CASSSPGGGCNEQFF. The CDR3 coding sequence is TGTGCCAGCAGCTCCCCAGGGGGGGGCTGCAATGAGCAGTTCTTC.

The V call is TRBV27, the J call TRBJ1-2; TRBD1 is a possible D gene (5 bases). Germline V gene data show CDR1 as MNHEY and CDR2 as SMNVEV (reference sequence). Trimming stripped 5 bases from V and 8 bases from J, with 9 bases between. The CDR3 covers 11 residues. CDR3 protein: CASSQGNGYTF. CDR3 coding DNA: TGTGCCAGCAGTCAGGGAAACGGCTACACCTTC.

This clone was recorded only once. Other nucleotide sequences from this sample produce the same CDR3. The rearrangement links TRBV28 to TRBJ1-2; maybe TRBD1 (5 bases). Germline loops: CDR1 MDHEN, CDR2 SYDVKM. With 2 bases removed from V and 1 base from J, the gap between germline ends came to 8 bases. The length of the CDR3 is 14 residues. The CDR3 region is CASSLTGGNYGYTF. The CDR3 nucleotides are TGTGCCAGCAGTTTAACGGGGGGTAACTATGGCTACACCTTC.

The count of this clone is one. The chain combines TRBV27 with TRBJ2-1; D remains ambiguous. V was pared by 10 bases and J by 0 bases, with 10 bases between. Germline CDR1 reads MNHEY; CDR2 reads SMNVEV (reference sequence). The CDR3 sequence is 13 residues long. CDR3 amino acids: CATGLGSYNEQFF. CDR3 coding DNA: TGTGCCACCGGGTTGGGCTCCTACAATGAGCAGTTCTTC.

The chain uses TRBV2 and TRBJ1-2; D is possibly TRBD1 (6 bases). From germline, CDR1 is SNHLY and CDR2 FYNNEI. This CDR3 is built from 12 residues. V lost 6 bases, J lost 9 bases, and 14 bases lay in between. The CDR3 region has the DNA TGTGCCAGCAGAGAGGACAGTACTAGCTACACCTTC. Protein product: CASREDSTSYTF.

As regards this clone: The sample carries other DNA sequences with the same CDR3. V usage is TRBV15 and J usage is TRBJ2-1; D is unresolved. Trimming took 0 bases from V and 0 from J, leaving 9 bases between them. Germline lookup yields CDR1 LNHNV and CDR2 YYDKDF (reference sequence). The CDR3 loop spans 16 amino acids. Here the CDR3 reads CATSREGGSSYNEQFF. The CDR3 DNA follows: TGTGCCACCAGCAGAGAGGGCGGAAGCTCCTACAATGAGCAGTTCTTC.

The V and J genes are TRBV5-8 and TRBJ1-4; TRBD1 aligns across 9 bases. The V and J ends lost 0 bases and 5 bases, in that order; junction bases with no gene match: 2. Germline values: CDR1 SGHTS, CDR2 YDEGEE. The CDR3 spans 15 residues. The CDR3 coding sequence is TGTGCCAGCAGCTTGGGGGACAGGGAAAATGAAAAACTGTTTTTT. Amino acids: CASSLGDRENEKLFF.

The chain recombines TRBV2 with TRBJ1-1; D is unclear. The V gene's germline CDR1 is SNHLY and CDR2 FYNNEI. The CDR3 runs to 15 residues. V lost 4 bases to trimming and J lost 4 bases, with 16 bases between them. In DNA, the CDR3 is TGTGCCAGCAGTGTGGGGTCGCTCCGGGGCACTGAAGCTTTCTTT. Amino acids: CASSVGSLRGTEAFF.

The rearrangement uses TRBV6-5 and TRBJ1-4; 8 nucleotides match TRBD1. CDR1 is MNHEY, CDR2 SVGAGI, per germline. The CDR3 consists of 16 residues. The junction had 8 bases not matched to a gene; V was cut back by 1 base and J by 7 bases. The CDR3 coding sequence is TGTGCCAGCAGTTACTTGGCGGCAGGGGGCGGTGAAAAACTGTTTTTT. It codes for CASSYLAAGGGEKLFF.

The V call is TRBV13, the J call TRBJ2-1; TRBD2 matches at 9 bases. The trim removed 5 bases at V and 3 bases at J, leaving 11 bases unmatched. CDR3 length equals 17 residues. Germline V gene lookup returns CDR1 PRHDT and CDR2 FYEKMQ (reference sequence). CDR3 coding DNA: TGTGCCAGCAGCCTGACTTGGACTAGCGAGCTCTACAATGAGCAGTTCTTC. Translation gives CASSLTWTSELYNEQFF.

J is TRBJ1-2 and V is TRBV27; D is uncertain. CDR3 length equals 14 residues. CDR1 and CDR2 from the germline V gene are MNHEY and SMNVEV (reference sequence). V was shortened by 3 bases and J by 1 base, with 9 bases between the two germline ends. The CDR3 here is CASSFGRDNYGYTF. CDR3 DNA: TGTGCCAGCAGTTTTGGGCGGGATAACTATGGCTACACCTTC.

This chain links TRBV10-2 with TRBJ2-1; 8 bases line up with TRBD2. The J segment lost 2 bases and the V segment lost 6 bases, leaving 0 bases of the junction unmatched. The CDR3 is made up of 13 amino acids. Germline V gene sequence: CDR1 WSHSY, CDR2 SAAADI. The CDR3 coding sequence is TGCGCCAGCAGCGGGAGGGCCTACAATGAGCAGTTCTTC. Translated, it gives CASSGRAYNEQFF.

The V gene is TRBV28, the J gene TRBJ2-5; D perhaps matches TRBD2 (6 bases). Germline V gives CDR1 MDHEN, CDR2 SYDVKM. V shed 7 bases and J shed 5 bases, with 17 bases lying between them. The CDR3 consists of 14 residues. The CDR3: CASTNLGLAETQYF. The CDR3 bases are TGTGCCAGCACCAATTTGGGTCTAGCGGAGACCCAGTACTTC.

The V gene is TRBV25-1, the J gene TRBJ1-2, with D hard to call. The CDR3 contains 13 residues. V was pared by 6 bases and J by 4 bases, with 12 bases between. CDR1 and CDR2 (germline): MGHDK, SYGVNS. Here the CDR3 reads CASRDGNPYGYTF. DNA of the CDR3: TGTGCCAGCAGGGACGGAAACCCCTATGGCTACACCTTC.

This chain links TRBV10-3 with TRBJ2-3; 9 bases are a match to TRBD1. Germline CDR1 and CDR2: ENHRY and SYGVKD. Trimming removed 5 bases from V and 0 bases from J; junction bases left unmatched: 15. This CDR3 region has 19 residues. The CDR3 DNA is TGTGCCATCAGTCGCCGGCCTTTCAGGACAGGGGCTAGCACAGATACGCAGTATTTT. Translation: CAISRRPFRTGASTDTQYF.

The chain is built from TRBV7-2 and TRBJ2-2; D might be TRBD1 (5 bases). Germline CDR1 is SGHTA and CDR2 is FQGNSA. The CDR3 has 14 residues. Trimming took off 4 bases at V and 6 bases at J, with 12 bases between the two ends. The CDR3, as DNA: TGTGCCAGCAGCTCTCGGGCAGGGTCCGGGGAGCTGTTTTTT. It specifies CASSSRAGSGELFF.

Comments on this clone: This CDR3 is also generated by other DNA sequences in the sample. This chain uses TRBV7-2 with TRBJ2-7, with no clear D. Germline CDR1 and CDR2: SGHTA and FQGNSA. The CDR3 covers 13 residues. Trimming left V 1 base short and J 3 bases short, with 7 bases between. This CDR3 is CASSLGVNYEQYF. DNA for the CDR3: TGTGCCAGCAGCTTAGGTGTCAACTACGAGCAGTACTTC.

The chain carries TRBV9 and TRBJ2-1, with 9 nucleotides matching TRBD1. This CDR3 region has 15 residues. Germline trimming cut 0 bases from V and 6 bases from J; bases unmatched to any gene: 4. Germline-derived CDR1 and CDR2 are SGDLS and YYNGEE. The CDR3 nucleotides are TGTGCCAGCAGCGTAGGAGGGACAGGGAGCAATGAGCAGTTCTTC. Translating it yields CASSVGGTGSNEQFF.

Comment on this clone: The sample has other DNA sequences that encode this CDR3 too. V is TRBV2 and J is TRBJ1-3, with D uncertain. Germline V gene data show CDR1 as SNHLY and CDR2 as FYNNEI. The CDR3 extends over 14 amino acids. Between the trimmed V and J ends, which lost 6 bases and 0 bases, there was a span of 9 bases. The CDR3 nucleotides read TGTGCCAGCAGGGGAGGGAACTCTGGAAACACCATATATTTT. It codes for CASRGGNSGNTIYF.

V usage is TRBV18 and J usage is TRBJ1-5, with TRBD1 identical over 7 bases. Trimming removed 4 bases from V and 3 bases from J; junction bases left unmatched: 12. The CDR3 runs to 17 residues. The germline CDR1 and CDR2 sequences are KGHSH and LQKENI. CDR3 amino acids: CASSRGARQGDNQPQHF. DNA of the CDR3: TGTGCCAGCTCACGGGGGGCCCGGCAGGGGGACAATCAGCCCCAGCATTTT.

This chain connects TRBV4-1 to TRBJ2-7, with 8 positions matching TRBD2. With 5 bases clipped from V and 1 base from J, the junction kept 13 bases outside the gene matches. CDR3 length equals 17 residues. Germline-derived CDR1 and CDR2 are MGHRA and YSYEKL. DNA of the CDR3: TGCGCCAGCAGCTACCAAATGGGCGGGAGGAATTCCTACGAGCAGTACTTC. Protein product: CASSYQMGGRNSYEQYF.

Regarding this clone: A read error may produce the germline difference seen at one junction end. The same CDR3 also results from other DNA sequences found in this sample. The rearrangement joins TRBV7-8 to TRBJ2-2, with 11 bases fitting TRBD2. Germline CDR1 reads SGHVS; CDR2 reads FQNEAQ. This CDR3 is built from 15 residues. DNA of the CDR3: TGTGCCAGCAGCCTAGCGGGGGGGAACACCGGGGAGCTGTTTTTT. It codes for CASSLAGGNTGELFF.